The 18 T cell receptor beta chains below all came from one sample that was sequenced in a study of cytomegalovirus exposure and HLA in healthy donors (dated by TCRdb to about 2017). The method was the immunoSEQ multiplex PCR assay. The multiplex PCR relied on a mix of 60 forward primers for TCR Vbeta segments and 13 reverse primers for TCR Jbeta segments. This is the immuneACCESS table as TCRdb keeps it, with only in-frame sequences that have V and J called. A part of the clones is gone; compared with another copy, unresolved V genes explain less than half, and the rest is unexplained. The sample contains about 150,000 clones, 76% of them found a single time. Around 3.1% of the sample belongs to the ten largest clones. Sequencing was done on a sample of PBMCs. Source of these receptors: a male donor in good health and CMV-seronegative.

The chain uses TRBV5-6 and TRBJ2-2, with no clear D. The CDR3 runs to 17 residues. CDR1 and CDR2 (germline): SGHDT, YYEEEE. V lost 1 base and J lost 5, with 18 bases in between. DNA of the CDR3: TGTGCCAGCAGCTTGTTCTGGGCTATAGGTGTAACCGGGGAGCTGTTTTTT. This translates into CASSLFWAIGVTGELFF.

This clone was seen a handful of times. The CDR3 protein is CASSPLLDRDYGYTF. For the CDR3, the DNA is TGCGCCAGCAGCCCCCTTCTCGACAGAGACTATGGCTACACCTTC. The chain is built from TRBV4-1 and TRBJ1-2; D perhaps matches TRBD1 (5 bases). This CDR3 region has 15 residues. CDR1 and CDR2 from the germline V gene are MGHRA and YSYEKL. V was shortened by 4 bases and J by 3 bases, with 15 bases between the two germline ends.

The chain couples TRBV2 to TRBJ1-1; the D gene is possibly TRBD1 (6 bases). Trimming pared 7 bases from V and 11 bases from J, leaving 14 bases between. Germline V CDR1 and CDR2: SNHLY, FYNNEI. The CDR3 spans 11 residues. CDR3 DNA sequence: TGTGCCAGCAACATGTATCAGGGGGCTTTCTTT. Amino acid sequence: CASNMYQGAFF.

The chain links TRBV5-6 to TRBJ2-5, with TRBD2 identical over 11 bases. J lost 4 bases, V lost 2 bases, and 4 bases had no gene match. Germline assignment: CDR1 SGHDT and CDR2 YYEEEE. The CDR3 has 15 amino acids. The CDR3, as DNA: TGTGCCAGCAGCTTCCAGACTAGCGGGATAGAGACCCAGTACTTC. Its translation is CASSFQTSGIETQYF. The entire variable domain, with the rest obtained from reference TRBV5-6 and TRBJ2-5, is as follows: DAGVTQSPTHLIKTRGQQVTLRCSPKSGHDTVSWYQQALGQGPQFIFQYYEEEERQRGNFPDRFSGHQFPNYSSELNVNALLLGDSALYLCASSFQTSGIETQYFGPGTRLLVL.

This clone was seen just once. The V and J genes are TRBV30 and TRBJ1-1; D unresolved. CDR3 length equals 11 residues. Germline CDR1 GTSNPN, CDR2 SVGIG (reference sequence). Trimming pared 1 base from V and 11 bases from J, leaving 11 bases between. The CDR3, as DNA: TGTGCCTGGAGTGGCAAGGTGGAGGCTTTCTTT. Translation gives CAWSGKVEAFF.

This chain uses TRBV15 with TRBJ2-1; 9 nucleotides match TRBD1. J was trimmed by 9 bases and V by 5 bases; bases with no gene match: 5. Per germline, CDR1 LNHNV and CDR2 YYDKDF (reference sequence). The length of the CDR3 is 13 residues. Here the CDR3 reads CATSSRQGGEQFF. CDR3 in DNA: TGTGCCACCAGCTCAAGACAGGGGGGTGAGCAGTTCTTC.

This clone was seen only once. The chain carries TRBV20-1 and TRBJ1-1; D remains ambiguous. The CDR3 contains 11 residues. Germline V gene sequence: CDR1 DFQATT, CDR2 SNEGSKA (reference sequence). Here the CDR3 reads CRAPFNTEAFF. For the CDR3, the DNA is TGCAGGGCCCCTTTCAACACTGAAGCTTTCTTT.

CDR3: CASRGGPDNYNEQFF. In DNA, the CDR3 is TGCGCCAGCAGAGGGGGACCGGACAACTACAATGAGCAGTTCTTC. The rearrangement joins TRBV5-1 to TRBJ2-1; maybe TRBD1 (6 bases). There are 15 residues in the CDR3. Germline lookup yields CDR1 SGHRS and CDR2 YFSETQ. V dropped 5 bases and J dropped 3 bases, with 15 bases sitting between them.

This clone appeared once. J is TRBJ2-5 and V is TRBV7-3, with D possibly matching TRBD1 (6 bases). CDR3 length: 14 residues. Trimming took 1 base from V and 7 from J, leaving 13 bases between them. Looked up from germline, CDR1 is SGHTA and CDR2 is FQGTGA. CDR3 bases: TGTGCCAGCAGCTTAAATGGGGGCTGGGGGACCCAGTACTTC. Translating it yields CASSLNGGWGTQYF.

This clone was seen only a few times. V gene TRBV21-1 combines with J gene TRBJ1-1; TRBD1, the table's D call, was not compared with the DNA. TRBV21-1 is a recognized pseudogene. The length of the CDR3 is 15 residues. The CDR3 region has the DNA TGTGCCAGCAGCATTCAAACAGGGAACGACACTGAAGCTTTCTTT. This gives the protein CASSIQTGNDTEAFF.

This rearrangement joins TRBV10-3 to TRBJ2-3; 7 bases align to TRBD2. This CDR3 is 14 amino acids long. J was trimmed by 2 bases and V by 11 bases; bases with no gene match: 10. Germline CDR1 and CDR2: ENHRY and SYGVKD. For the CDR3, the DNA is TGTGCCGGGTCAGGGAGGGCAGACACAGATACGCAGTATTTT. Protein: CAGSGRADTDTQYF.

The rearrangement uses TRBV27 and TRBJ1-5; 7 nucleotides match TRBD1. The V and J ends lost 6 bases and 3 bases, in that order; junction bases with no gene match: 5. The CDR3 sequence is 14 residues long. CDR1 MNHEY and CDR2 SMNVEV come from the germline V gene (reference sequence). This CDR3 is CASRLTGFNQPQHF. CDR3 DNA: TGTGCCAGCAGGTTGACAGGGTTCAATCAGCCCCAGCATTTT.

The rearrangement uses TRBV13 and TRBJ2-2; TRBD2 might be the D (7 bases). In germline, CDR1 is PRHDT, CDR2 FYEKMQ (reference sequence). Trimming removed 5 bases from V and 5 bases from J, with 15 bases in between. The CDR3 runs 15 residues. The CDR3 sequence is CASSLRGARTGELFF. The CDR3 DNA follows: TGTGCCAGCAGCCTCCGGGGGGCCAGGACCGGGGAGCTGTTTTTT.

V gene TRBV19 combines with J gene TRBJ2-5; D is perhaps TRBD1 (5 bases). The germline CDR1 and CDR2 sequences are LNHDA and SQIVND (reference sequence). Trimming removed 1 base at V and 8 bases at J, with 14 bases between. The CDR3 is made up of 14 amino acids. CDR3 DNA sequence: TGTGCCAGTAGTATAGTAAAGGGGATGGGCACCCAGTACTTC. This translates into CASSIVKGMGTQYF.

The V and J genes are TRBV15 and TRBJ1-5, with D possibly being TRBD1 (5 bases). The germline V and J ends were trimmed by 8 bases and 7 bases, with 12 bases remaining between them. Germline loops: CDR1 LNHNV, CDR2 YYDKDF (reference sequence). This CDR3 is 12 amino acids long. CDR3 coding DNA: TGTGCCACCGGGGAGGGGTGGCAGCCCCAGCATTTT. Encoded protein: CATGEGWQPQHF. The whole variable domain, filled in from reference TRBV15 and TRBJ1-5, reads DAMVIQNPRYQVTQFGKPVTLSCSQTLNHNVMYWYQQKSSQAPKLLFHYYDKDFNNEADTPDNFQSRRPNTSFCFLDIRSPGLGDTAMYLCATGEGWQPQHFGDGTRLSIL.

The chain is built from TRBV5-1 and TRBJ2-3; D is possibly TRBD1 (6 bases). V was pared by 5 bases and J by 1 base, with 14 bases between. CDR3 length equals 15 residues. Germline CDR1 reads SGHRS; CDR2 reads YFSETQ. The CDR3 protein is CASRTGTPGTDTQYF. The CDR3 bases are TGCGCCAGCAGGACAGGTACACCGGGCACAGATACGCAGTATTTT.

The chain has TRBV4-1 and TRBJ1-4; D gene unclear. V shed 1 base and J shed 0 bases, with 12 bases lying between them. Germline CDR1 is MGHRA and CDR2 is YSYEKL. The CDR3 extends over 17 amino acids. Here the CDR3 DNA reads TGCGCCAGCAGCCAAGGCCCCAGCGTTGCAACTAATGAAAAACTGTTTTTT. This gives the protein CASSQGPSVATNEKLFF.

About this clone: The junction departs from germline at one end; a sequencing error may be responsible. The V call is TRBV7-9, the J call TRBJ1-1, with 7 bases lining up with TRBD1. This CDR3 is built from 15 residues. Germline V CDR1 and CDR2: SEHNR, FQNEAQ (reference sequence). The CDR3 DNA sequence: TGTTCCAGCAGCTTGAGACAGGGAGGTAATACTGAAGCTTTCTTT. This encodes CSSSLRQGGNTEAFF.